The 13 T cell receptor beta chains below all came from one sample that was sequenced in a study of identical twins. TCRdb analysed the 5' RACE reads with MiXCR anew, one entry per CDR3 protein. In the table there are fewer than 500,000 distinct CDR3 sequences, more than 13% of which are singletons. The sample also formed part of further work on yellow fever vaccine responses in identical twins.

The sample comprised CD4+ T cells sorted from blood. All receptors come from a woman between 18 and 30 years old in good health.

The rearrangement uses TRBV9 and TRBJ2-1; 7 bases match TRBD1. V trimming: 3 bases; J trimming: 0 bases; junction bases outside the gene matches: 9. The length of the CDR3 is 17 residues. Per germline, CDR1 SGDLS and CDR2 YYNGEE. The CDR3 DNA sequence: TGTGCCAGCAGCGCCCTCGCTACAGGGGCCTCCTACAATGAGCAGTTCTTC. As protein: CASSALATGASYNEQFF.

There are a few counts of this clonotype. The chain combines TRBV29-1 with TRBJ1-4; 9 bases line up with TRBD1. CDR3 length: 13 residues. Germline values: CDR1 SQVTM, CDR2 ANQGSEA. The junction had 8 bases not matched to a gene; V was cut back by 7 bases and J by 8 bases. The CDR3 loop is CSAYTGGVEKLFF. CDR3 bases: TGCAGCGCCTATACAGGGGGCGTCGAAAAACTGTTTTTT.

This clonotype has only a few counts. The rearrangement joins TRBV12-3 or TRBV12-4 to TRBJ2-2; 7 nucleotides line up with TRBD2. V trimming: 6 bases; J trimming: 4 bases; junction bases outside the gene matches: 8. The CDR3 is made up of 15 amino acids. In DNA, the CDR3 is TGTGCCAGCAGCCAACAGCGGGGTACCACCGGGGAGCTGTTTTTT. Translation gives CASSQQRGTTGELFF.

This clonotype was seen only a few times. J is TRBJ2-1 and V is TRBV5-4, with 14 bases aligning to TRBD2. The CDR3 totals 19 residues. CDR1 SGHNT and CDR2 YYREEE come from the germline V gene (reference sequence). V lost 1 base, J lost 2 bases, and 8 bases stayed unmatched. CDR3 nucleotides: TGTGCCAGCAGCTTGCTCGGGACTAGCGGGGGACTTCCCTACAATGAGCAGTTCTTC. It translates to CASSLLGTSGGLPYNEQFF.

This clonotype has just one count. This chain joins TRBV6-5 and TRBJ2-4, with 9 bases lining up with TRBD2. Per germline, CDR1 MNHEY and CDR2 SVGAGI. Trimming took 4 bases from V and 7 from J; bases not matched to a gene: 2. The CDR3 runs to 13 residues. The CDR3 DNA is TGTGCCAGCAGTTCCGCGGGGGGGAACATTCAGTACTTC. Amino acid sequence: CASSSAGGNIQYF.

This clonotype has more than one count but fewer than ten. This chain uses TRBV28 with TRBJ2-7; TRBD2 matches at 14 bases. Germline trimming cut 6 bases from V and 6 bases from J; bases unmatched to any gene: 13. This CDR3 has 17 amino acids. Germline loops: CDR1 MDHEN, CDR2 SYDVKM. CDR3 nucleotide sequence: TGTGCCAGCAGACTCGGGACTAGCGGGAGTAGGTTCTCCGAGCAGTACTTC. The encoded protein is CASRLGTSGSRFSEQYF.

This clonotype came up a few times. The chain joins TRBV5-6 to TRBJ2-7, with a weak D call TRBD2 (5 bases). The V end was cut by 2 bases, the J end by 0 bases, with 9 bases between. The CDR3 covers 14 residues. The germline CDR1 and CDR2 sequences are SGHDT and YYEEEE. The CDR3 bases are TGTGCCAGCAGCTTTAGGACTTTCTCCTACGAGCAGTACTTC. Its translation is CASSFRTFSYEQYF.

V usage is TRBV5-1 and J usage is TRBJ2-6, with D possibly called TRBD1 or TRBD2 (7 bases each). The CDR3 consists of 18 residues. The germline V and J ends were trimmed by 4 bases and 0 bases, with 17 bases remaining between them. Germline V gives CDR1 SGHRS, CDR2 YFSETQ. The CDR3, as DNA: TGCGCCAGCAGCGCCCGACAGGGAGGGAGCTCTGGGGCCAACGTCCTGACTTTC. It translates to CASSARQGGSSGANVLTF. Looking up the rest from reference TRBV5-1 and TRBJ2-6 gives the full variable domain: KAGVTQTPRYLIKTRGQQVTLSCSPISGHRSVSWYQQTPGQGLQFLFEYFSETQRNKGNFPGRFSGRQFSNSRSEMNVSTLELGDSALYLCASSARQGGSSGANVLTFGAGSRLTVL.

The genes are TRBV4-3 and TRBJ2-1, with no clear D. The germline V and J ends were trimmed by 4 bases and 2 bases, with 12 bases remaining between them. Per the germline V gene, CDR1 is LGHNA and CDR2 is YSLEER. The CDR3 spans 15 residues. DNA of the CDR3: TGCGCCAGCAGCCTTATCTCACTAACCTACAATGAGCAGTTCTTC. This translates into CASSLISLTYNEQFF.

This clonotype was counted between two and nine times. This CDR3 reads CASTASGDTDTQYF. In DNA, the CDR3 is TGTGCCAGCACGGCTAGCGGAGACACAGATACGCAGTATTTT. The V and J genes are TRBV6-1 and TRBJ2-3; 7 nucleotides align to TRBD2. V lost 7 bases and J lost 2; bases outside the gene matches: 6. The CDR3 is made up of 14 amino acids. CDR1 and CDR2 from the germline V gene are MNHNS and SASEGT.

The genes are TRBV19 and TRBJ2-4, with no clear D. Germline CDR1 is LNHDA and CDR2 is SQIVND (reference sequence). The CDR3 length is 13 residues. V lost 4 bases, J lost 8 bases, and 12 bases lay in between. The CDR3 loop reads CASSKQSRDIQYF. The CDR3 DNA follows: TGTGCCAGTAGTAAACAGAGTCGGGACATTCAGTACTTC.

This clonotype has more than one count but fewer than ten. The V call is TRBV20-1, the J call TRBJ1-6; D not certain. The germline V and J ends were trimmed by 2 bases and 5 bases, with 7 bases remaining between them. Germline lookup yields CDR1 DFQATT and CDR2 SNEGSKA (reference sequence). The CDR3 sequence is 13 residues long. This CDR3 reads CSARRADNSPLHF. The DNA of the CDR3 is TGCAGTGCTAGAAGGGCAGATAATTCACCCCTCCACTTT.

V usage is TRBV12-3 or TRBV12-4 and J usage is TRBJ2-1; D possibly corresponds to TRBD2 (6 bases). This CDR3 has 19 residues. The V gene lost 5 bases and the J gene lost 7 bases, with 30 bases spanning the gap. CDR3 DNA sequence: TGTGCCAGCAGTCCCAACAGTCTCCGGACCGGGGGAGGTGAGAATGAGCAGTTCTTC. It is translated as CASSPNSLRTGGGENEQFF.